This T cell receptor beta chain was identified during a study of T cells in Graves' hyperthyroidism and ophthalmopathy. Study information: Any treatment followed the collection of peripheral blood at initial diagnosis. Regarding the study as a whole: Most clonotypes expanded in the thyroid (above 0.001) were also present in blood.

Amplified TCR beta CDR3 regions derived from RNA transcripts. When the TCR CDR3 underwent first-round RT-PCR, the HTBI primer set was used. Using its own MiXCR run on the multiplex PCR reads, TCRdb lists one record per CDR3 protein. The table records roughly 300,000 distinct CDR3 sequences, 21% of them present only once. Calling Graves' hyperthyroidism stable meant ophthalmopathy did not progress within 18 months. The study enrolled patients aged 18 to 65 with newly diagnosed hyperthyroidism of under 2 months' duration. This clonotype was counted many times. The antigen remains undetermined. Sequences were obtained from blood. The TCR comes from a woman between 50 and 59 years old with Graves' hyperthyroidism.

CDR3 DNA: TGCGCCAGCAGGGGGACTAGCGGGACTTACAATGAGCAGTTCTTC. As protein: CASRGTSGTYNEQFF. The chain links TRBV5-1 to TRBJ2-1; 13 positions agree with TRBD2. The ends lost 5 bases at V and 4 bases at J; junction bases unmatched: 3. Germline lookup yields CDR1 SGHRS and CDR2 YFSETQ. The CDR3 loop spans 15 amino acids.